This passage covers 3 T cell receptor beta chains from one sample sequenced in a study of T cell responses to AZD1222 COVID-19 vaccine. Assay: immunoSEQ multiplex PCR; the TCRdb copy retains only in-frame clones and omits some. The sample lists tens of thousands of clones, around nine tenths occurring once. Source: peripheral blood, taken 28 days after the second AZD1222 dose. The receptors were sampled from an adult who received the AZD1222 COVID-19 vaccine.

The chain uses TRBV5-5 and TRBJ2-7; TRBD1 matches 7 bases. The germline V gene has CDR1 SGHKS and CDR2 YYEKEE (reference sequence). The CDR3 sequence is 14 residues long. V lost 0 bases to trimming and J lost 6 bases; unmatched junction nucleotides: 6. The CDR3 loop is CASSLEDRVGEQYF. The CDR3 nucleotides read TGTGCCAGCAGCTTGGAAGACAGGGTGGGCGAGCAGTACTTC. Filled out from reference TRBV5-5 and TRBJ2-7, the complete variable domain reads DAGVTQSPTHLIKTRGQQVTLRCSPISGHKSVSWYQQVLGQGPQFIFQYYEKEERGRGNFPDRFSARQFPNYSSELNVNALLLGDSALYLCASSLEDRVGEQYFGPGTRLTVT.

The chain joins TRBV19 to TRBJ1-2; 7 bases align to TRBD1. Trimming at V came to 2 bases and at J to 4 bases, leaving 7 bases not matched to a gene. CDR3 length equals 15 residues. Germline loops: CDR1 LNHDA, CDR2 SQIVND (reference sequence). CDR3 amino acids: CASSIRDSRAYGYTF. Here the CDR3 DNA reads TGTGCCAGTAGTATAAGGGACAGTAGGGCCTATGGCTACACCTTC.

The genes are TRBV7-2 and TRBJ1-6; D remains ambiguous. CDR1 and CDR2 from the germline V gene are SGHTA and FQGNSA. The V end lost 5 bases, the J end lost 3 bases, and 11 bases lay between the germline ends. This CDR3 comprises 15 residues. The CDR3 protein is CASSPRANYNSPLHF. CDR3 coding DNA: TGTGCCAGCAGCCCAAGGGCGAACTATAATTCACCCCTCCACTTT.